This TCR beta chain is drawn from a study of blood T cell repertoires in COVID-19. Study-level background: Researchers got acute and convalescent COVID-19 samples from the United States, Italy and Spain. Sample material is recorded as cDNA or gDNA derived from T cells, B-cell-depleted T cells, or PBMCs.

The germline V gene has CDR1 SEHNR and CDR2 FQNEAQ (reference sequence). The CDR3 is made up of 16 amino acids. The V and J ends lost 7 bases and 0 bases respectively, with 16 bases between them. Per the study methods: Reference gene primer amplification in the assay estimated nucleated cell counts. Assay: immunoSEQ multiplex PCR; the TCRdb copy retains only in-frame clones and omits some. V, J and clone size derive from that table, while D and trimming were established from the DNA sequence. The data show 250,000 to 300,000 clones, approximately 81% seen once. The clonotype comes from a woman in her sixties with active or convalescent COVID-19. The sequenced material came from peripheral blood. V gene TRBV7-9 combines with J gene TRBJ1-3, with D tentatively TRBD1 (5 bases). DNA of the CDR3: TGTGCCAGCACCAAGGGGCGGGGCAGCTCTGGAAACACCATATATTTT. Encoded protein: CASTKGRGSSGNTIYF.